The clone carrying this T cell receptor beta chain was observed at least ten times. This sample was taken from a study of regulatory T cells in long-lasting Graves disease. Germline-derived CDR1 and CDR2 are PRHDT and FYEKMQ (reference sequence). V dropped 5 bases and J dropped 0 bases, with 13 bases sitting between them. CDR3 size: 15 residues. Time point denoted: persistent/refractory GD, antithyroid drugs over 5 years with positive TRAb. RNA from PBMCs was the source of the TCR library. Assembly of TCR beta libraries relied on iRepertoire HTBI primers together with Arm-PCR of CDR3 regions. TCRdb redid the calling of the multiplex PCR reads with MiXCR, one entry per CDR3 protein. In the table there are approximately 440,000 distinct CDR3 sequences, 20% to 25% of which are singletons.

The chain is built from TRBV13 and TRBJ1-1; D remains ambiguous. This receptor was obtained from a female donor with Graves disease. The sequencing here drew on peripheral blood mononuclear cells (PBMCs), taken when the disease was refractory, from a patient treated with antithyroid drugs. CDR3 region: CASSQERVVNTEAFF. DNA for the CDR3: TGTGCCAGCAGCCAGGAACGGGTCGTGAACACTGAAGCTTTCTTT.